The TCR beta chain described here comes from a study of T-cell memory formation after mild COVID-19. Study information: TCR clusters showed largely donor specificity. Study-level findings and limits: That cross-reactive memory joined was suggested by some responding clones appearing in pre-infection memory. Later expanders leaned toward CD4+, whereas clones contracting from day 15 to 85 were balanced CD4/CD8. Contracting CD8+ clones were enriched in EMRA, CD4+ mainly in CM and EM.

V dropped 3 bases and J dropped 5 bases, with 18 bases sitting between them. The germline gives CDR1 SGHRS, CDR2 YFSETQ. CDR3 length: 16 residues. This clonotype occurred many times. Its antigen is still unknown. TCRdb re-called the 5' RACE reads with MiXCR, one entry per CDR3 protein. The table lists some 200,000 distinct CDR3 sequences, around 8.8% of them singletons. The sequenced sample consisted of PBMCs or a T cell subset sorted from them (not recorded which). This receptor was identified in a man younger than 35 who had mild COVID-19 (a few samples of this study predate the infection). Cell type and time point are not known. The V call is TRBV5-1, the J call TRBJ2-1, with D possibly TRBD1 on 6 matching bases. The CDR3 DNA sequence: TGCGCCAGCAGCTCCCAAACAGGGTACTCGGACAATGAGCAGTTCTTC. Protein: CASSSQTGYSDNEQFF.